These T cell receptor beta chains were read from a single sample in a study of blood T cell repertoires in COVID-19. The method was immunoSEQ multiplex PCR; TCRdb's version includes in-frame clones alone and lacks a portion of them. The data show a few hundred thousand clones, 84% seen once. The sample taken for sequencing was peripheral blood. These receptors were taken from a middle-aged woman who had recovered from COVID-19. Both conserved end residues are part of each CDR3. D genes are given only for firm matches. Not all rows give a size; the values are once, few, many and, for expanded clones, a class.

abundance,j_gene,d_gene,v_gene,CDR3aa,CDR3nt
NA,TRBJ2-5,TRBD2,TRBV24-1,CATAGGGLEETQYF,TGTGCCACCGCCGGGGGGGGGCTAGAAGAGACCCAGTACTTC
NA,TRBJ2-7,NA,TRBV28,CASSFLTGTYEQYF,TGTGCCAGCAGTTTCCTGACGGGAACCTACGAGCAGTACTTC
NA,TRBJ1-1,NA,TRBV5-1,CASSEGHRNTEAFF,TGCGCCAGCAGCGAGGGACACCGGAACACTGAAGCTTTCTTT
NA,TRBJ1-2,NA,TRBV2,CASMQGLFGYTF,TGTGCCAGCATGCAGGGGCTCTTTGGCTACACCTTC
NA,TRBJ1-6,NA,TRBV3-1/TRBV3-2,CASSPGGGHSPLHF,TGTGCCAGCAGCCCGGGGGGAGGACATTCACCCCTCCACTTT
NA,TRBJ1-5,TRBD1,TRBV5-5,CASSPTLTGTGQPQHF,TGTGCCAGCAGCCCCACTTTGACAGGGACTGGCCAGCCCCAGCATTTT
NA,TRBJ2-1,TRBD2,TRBV6-2/TRBV6-3,CASSSTSVGNEQFF,TGTGCCAGCAGTTCCACTAGCGTGGGCAATGAGCAGTTCTTC
NA,TRBJ1-5,TRBD1,TRBV4-2,CASSSGTGARNSNQPQHF,TGTGCCAGCAGCAGCGGGACAGGAGCAAGAAATAGCAATCAGCCCCAGCATTTT
once,TRBJ2-7,NA,TRBV29-1,CSAGDGYEQYF,TGCAGCGCCGGCGACGGCTACGAGCAGTACTTC
NA,TRBJ2-5,NA,TRBV5-1,CASSLNTGGPGQETQYF,TGCGCCAGCAGCCTGAATACTGGGGGCCCTGGCCAAGAGACCCAGTACTTC
NA,TRBJ1-4,NA,TRBV30,CAWSTKDAGANEKLFF,TGTGCCTGGAGTACCAAGGACGCAGGGGCTAATGAAAAACTGTTTTTT
NA,TRBJ2-4,TRBD1,TRBV5-1,CASSLEGAGTKNIQYF,TGCGCCAGCAGCTTGGAGGGGGCCGGTACCAAAAACATTCAGTACTTC
NA,TRBJ1-2,TRBD1,TRBV9,CASSVRDRANYGYTF,TGTGCCAGCAGCGTCCGGGACAGGGCTAACTATGGCTACACCTTC
NA,TRBJ1-6,NA,TRBV6-5,CASMPGNNSPLHF,TGTGCCAGCATGCCAGGGAATAATTCACCCCTCCACTTT
NA,TRBJ2-1,NA,TRBV24-1,CATSTRVHEQFF,TGTGCCACTTCTACCAGGGTCCATGAGCAGTTCTTC
NA,TRBJ2-5,NA,TRBV9,CASSASQETQYF,TGTGCCAGCAGCGCCTCCCAAGAGACCCAGTACTTC
NA,TRBJ1-2,TRBD1,TRBV5-4,CASSFRDRDGYTF,TGTGCCAGCAGCTTCCGGGACAGGGACGGCTACACCTTC
few,TRBJ1-4,TRBD1,TRBV4-1,CASSQESGGEKLFF,TGCGCCAGCAGCCAAGAATCAGGGGGTGAAAAACTGTTTTTT
once,TRBJ1-1,NA,TRBV7-2,CASKTGGQAEAFF,TGTGCCAGTAAGACGGGGGGGCAGGCTGAAGCTTTCTTT
NA,TRBJ2-1,TRBD1,TRBV27,CASSKVRDSTYNEQFF,TGTGCCAGCAGTAAAGTTCGGGACAGCACCTACAATGAGCAGTTCTTC